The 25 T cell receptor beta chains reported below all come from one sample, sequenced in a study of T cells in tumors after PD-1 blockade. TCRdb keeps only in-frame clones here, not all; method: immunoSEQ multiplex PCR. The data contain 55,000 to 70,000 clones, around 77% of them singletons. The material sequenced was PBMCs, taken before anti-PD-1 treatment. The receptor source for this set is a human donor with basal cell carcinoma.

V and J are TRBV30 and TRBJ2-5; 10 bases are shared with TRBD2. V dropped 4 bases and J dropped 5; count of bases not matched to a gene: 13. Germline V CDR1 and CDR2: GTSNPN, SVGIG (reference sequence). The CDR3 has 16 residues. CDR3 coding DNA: TGTGCCTGGATGATCCTAGCGGGGGTTCGTAGGGAGACCCAGTACTTC. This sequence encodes CAWMILAGVRRETQYF.

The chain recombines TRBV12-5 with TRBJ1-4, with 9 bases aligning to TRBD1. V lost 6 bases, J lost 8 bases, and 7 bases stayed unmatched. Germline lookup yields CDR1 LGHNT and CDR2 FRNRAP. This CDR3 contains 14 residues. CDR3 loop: CASGLGQGWEKLFF. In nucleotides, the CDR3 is TGTGCTAGTGGCCTCGGACAGGGGTGGGAAAAACTGTTTTTT.

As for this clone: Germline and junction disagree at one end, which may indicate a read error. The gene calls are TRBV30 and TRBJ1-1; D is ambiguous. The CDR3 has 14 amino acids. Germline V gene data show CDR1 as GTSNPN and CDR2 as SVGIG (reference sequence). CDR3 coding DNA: TGTGCCTGGAGTCCTGACGGAATGAACGCTGAAGCTTTCTTT. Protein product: CAWSPDGMNAEAFF.

The CDR3 protein is CASSEATGGGYGYTF. In DNA, the CDR3 is TGTGCCAGCAGTGAAGCAACAGGGGGGGGCTATGGCTACACCTTC. The J gene is TRBJ1-2, the V gene TRBV6-1; 8 bases are shared with TRBD1. The CDR3 runs to 15 residues. CDR1 and CDR2 (germline): MNHNS, SASEGT. V dropped 0 bases and J dropped 4; count of bases not matched to a gene: 4.

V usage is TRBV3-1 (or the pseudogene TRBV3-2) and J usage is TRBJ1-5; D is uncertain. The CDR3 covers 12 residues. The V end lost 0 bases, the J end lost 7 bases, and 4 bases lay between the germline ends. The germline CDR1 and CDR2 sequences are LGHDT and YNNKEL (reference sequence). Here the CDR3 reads CASSQDKQPQHF. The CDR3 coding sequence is TGTGCCAGCAGCCAAGATAAGCAGCCCCAGCATTTT.

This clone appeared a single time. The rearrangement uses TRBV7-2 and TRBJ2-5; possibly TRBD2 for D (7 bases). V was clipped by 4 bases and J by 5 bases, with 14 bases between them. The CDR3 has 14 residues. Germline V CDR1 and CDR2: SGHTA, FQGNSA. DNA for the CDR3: TGTGCCAGCAGCTGGCGGGGGCCCCGGGAGACCCAGTACTTC. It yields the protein CASSWRGPRETQYF.

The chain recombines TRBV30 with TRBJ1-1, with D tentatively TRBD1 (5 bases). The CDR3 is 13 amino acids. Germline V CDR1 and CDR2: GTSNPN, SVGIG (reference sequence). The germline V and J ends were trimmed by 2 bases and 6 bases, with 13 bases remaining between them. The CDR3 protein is CAWSPGRGAEAFF. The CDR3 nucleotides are TGTGCCTGGAGTCCAGGGAGGGGCGCTGAAGCTTTCTTT. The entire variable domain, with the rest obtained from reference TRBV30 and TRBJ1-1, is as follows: SQTIHQWPATLVQPVGSPLSLECTVEGTSNPNLYWYRQAAGRGLQLLFYSVGIGQISSEVPQNLSASRPQDRQFILSSKKLLLSDSGFYLCAWSPGRGAEAFFGQGTRLTVV.

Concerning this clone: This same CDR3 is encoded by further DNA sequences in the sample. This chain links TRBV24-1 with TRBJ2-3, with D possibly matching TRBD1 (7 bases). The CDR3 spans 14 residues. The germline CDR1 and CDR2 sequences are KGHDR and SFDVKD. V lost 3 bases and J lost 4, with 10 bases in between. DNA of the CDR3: TGTGCCACCAGTGATCCCAGGGGGGCAGATACGCAGTATTTT. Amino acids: CATSDPRGADTQYF.

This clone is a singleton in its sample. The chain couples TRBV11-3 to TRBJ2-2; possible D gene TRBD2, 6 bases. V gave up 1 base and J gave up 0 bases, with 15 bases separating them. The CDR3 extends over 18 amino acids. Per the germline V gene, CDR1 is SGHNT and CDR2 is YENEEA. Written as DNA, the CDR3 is TGTGCCAGCAGCTTAGCACAAAAACGGGGGACGAACACCGGGGAGCTGTTTTTT. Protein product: CASSLAQKRGTNTGELFF.

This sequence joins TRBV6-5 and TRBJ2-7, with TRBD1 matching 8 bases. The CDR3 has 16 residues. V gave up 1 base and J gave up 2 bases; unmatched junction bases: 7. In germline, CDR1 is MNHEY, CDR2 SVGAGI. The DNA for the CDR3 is TGTGCCAGCAGTTACTTGGGGACAGGAGCTACCTACGAGCAGTACTTC. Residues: CASSYLGTGATYEQYF.

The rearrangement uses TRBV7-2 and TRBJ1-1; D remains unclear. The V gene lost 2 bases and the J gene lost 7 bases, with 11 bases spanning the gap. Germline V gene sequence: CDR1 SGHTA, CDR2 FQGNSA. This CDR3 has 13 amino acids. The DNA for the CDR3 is TGTGCCAGCAGCTTAATTTGGGTGGATGAAGCTTTCTTT. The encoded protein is CASSLIWVDEAFF.

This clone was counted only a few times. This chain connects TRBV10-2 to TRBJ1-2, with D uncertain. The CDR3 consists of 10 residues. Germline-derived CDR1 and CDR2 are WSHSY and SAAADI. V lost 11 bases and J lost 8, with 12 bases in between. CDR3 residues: CAVYSKGYTF. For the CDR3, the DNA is TGCGCCGTCTACTCCAAAGGCTACACCTTC.

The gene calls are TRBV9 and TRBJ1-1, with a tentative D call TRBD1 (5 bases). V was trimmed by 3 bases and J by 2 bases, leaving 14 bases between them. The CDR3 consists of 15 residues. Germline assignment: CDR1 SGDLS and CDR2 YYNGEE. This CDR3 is CASSAKGWTNTEAFF. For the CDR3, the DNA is TGTGCCAGCAGCGCCAAGGGGTGGACCAACACTGAAGCTTTCTTT.

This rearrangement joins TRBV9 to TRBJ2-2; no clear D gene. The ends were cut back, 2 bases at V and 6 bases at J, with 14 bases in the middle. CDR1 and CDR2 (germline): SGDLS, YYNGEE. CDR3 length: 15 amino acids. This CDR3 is CASSVGVVSPGELFF. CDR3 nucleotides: TGTGCCAGCAGCGTTGGGGTGGTTAGTCCCGGGGAGCTGTTTTTT.

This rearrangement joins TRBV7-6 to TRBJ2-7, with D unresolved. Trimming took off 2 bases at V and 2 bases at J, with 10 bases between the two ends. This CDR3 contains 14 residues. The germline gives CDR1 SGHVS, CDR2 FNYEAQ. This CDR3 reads CASSLNDGTYEQYF. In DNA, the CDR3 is TGTGCCAGCAGCTTAAACGACGGAACCTACGAGCAGTACTTC. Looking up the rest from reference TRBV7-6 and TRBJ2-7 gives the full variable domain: GAGVSQSPRYKVTKRGQDVALRCDPISGHVSLYWYRQALGQGPEFLTYFNYEAQQDKSGLPNDRFSAERPEGSISTLTIQRTEQRDSAMYRCASSLNDGTYEQYFGPGTRLTVT.

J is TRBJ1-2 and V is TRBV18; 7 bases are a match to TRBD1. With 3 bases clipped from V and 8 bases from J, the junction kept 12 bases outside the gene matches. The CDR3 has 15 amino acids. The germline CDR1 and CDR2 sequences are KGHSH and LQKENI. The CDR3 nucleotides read TGTGCCAGCTCACCCTTATTACAGGGGTTATACGGCTACACCTTC. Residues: CASSPLLQGLYGYTF.

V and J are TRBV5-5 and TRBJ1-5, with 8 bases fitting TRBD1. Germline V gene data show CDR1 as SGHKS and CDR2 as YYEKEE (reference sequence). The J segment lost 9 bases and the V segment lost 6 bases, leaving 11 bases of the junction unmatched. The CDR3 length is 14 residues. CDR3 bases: TGTGCCAGCACCCTAGGTGGAGGGACAGGGCCCCAGCATTTT. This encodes CASTLGGGTGPQHF.

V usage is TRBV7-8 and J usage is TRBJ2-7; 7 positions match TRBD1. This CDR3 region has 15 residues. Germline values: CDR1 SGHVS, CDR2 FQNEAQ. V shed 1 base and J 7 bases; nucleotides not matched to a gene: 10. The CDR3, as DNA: TGTGCCAGCAGCTTAGTTCGGACAGGTTCTAAGGAGCAGTACTTC. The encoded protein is CASSLVRTGSKEQYF.

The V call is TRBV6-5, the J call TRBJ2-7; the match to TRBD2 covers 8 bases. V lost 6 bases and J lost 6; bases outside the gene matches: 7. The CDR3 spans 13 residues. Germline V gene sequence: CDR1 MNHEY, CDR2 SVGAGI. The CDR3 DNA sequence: TGTGCCAGCAGGAGGGACGGGAGGGGCGAGCAGTACTTC. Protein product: CASRRDGRGEQYF.

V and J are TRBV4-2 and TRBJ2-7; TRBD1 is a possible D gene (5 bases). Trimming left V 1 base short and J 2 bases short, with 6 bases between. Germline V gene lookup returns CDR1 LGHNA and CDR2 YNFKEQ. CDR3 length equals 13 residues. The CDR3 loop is CASSQGGTYEQYF. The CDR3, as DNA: TGTGCCAGCAGCCAAGGGGGCACCTACGAGCAGTACTTC.

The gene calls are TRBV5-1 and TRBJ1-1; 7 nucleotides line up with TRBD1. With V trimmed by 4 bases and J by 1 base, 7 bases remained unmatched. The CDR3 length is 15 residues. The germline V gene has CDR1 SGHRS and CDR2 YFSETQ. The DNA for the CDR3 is TGCGCCAGCAGCCCCACGGACAGGCCGAACACTGAAGCTTTCTTT. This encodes CASSPTDRPNTEAFF.

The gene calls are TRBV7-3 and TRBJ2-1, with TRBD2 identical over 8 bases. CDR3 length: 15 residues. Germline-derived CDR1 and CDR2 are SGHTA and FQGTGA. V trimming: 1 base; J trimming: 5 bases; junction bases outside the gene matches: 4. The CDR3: CASSLNAGGDNEQFF. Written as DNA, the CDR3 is TGTGCCAGCAGCTTAAATGCGGGGGGTGACAATGAGCAGTTCTTC.

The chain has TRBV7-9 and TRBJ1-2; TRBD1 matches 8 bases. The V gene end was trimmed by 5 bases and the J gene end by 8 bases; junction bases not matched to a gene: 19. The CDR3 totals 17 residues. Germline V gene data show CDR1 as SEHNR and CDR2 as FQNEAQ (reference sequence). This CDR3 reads CASSLLEGLGQGFGYTF. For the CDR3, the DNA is TGTGCCAGCAGCCTTTTGGAAGGCCTTGGACAGGGCTTCGGCTACACCTTC.

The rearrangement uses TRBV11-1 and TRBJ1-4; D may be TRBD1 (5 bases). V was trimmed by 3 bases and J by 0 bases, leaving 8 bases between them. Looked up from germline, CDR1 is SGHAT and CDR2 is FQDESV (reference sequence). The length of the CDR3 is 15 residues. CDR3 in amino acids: CASSFGGATNEKLFF. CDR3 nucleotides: TGTGCCAGCAGCTTTGGGGGTGCAACTAATGAAAAACTGTTTTTT. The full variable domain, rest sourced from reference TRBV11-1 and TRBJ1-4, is EAEVAQSPRYKITEKSQAVAFWCDPISGHATLYWYRQILGQGPELLVQFQDESVVDDSQLPKDRFSAERLKGVDSTLKIQPAELGDSAMYLCASSFGGATNEKLFFGSGTQLSVL.

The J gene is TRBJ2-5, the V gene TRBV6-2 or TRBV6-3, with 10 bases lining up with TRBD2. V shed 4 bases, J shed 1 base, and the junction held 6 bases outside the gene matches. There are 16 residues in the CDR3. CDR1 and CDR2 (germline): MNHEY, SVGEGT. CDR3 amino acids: CASSFGIAGGQETQYF. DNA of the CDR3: TGTGCCAGCAGTTTTGGGATAGCGGGGGGCCAAGAGACCCAGTACTTC.